The 15 T cell receptor beta chains below come from one sample, sequenced in a study of T cell repertoires in cytomegalovirus infection. The antigens of these receptors remain unknown. TCRdb analysed the reads with MiXCR anew, one entry per CDR3 protein. Seen here are a few hundred thousand distinct CDR3 sequences, around two fifths observed once, and the top ten hold around 46%. The sequencing used cultured PBMCs, collected from culture after CMV antigen stimulation. The source is a human donor in good health (CMV status not recorded). Some clones in this sample may be carry-over from other donors' samples.

The rearrangement links TRBV18 to TRBJ2-2, with D possibly TRBD2 on 5 matching bases. This CDR3 is built from 15 residues. Trimming took off 0 bases at V and 5 bases at J, with 10 bases between the two ends. Germline V gene lookup returns CDR1 KGHSH and CDR2 LQKENI. CDR3 DNA sequence: TGTGCCAGCTCACCACCGAGCGGAGTTACCGGGGAGCTGTTTTTT. It is translated as CASSPPSGVTGELFF.

This clonotype was counted between two and nine times. The rearrangement links TRBV7-2 to TRBJ1-5; D perhaps matches TRBD1 (6 bases). The CDR3 has 14 amino acids. V was shortened by 1 base and J by 7 bases, with 11 bases between the two germline ends. The germline V gene has CDR1 SGHTA and CDR2 FQGNSA. The CDR3 region has the DNA TGTGCCAGCAGCTTAGTTGGCAGGGGCCAGCCCCAGCATTTT. Protein sequence: CASSLVGRGQPQHF.

The V gene is TRBV5-1, the J gene TRBJ2-5; D gene ambiguous. The CDR3 totals 14 residues. Germline loops: CDR1 SGHRS, CDR2 YFSETQ. With 3 bases removed from V and 2 bases from J, the gap between germline ends came to 11 bases. The CDR3 here is CASSSGRVQETQYF. Written as DNA, the CDR3 is TGCGCCAGCAGCTCCGGACGGGTTCAAGAGACCCAGTACTTC.

V gene TRBV2 combines with J gene TRBJ1-5; TRBD1 is a possible D gene (5 bases). Per the germline V gene, CDR1 is SNHLY and CDR2 is FYNNEI. There are 21 residues in the CDR3. With 0 bases removed from V and 0 bases from J, the gap between germline ends came to 24 bases. The CDR3 loop reads CASSEARGGRVGGSSNQPQHF. The DNA of the CDR3 is TGTGCCAGCAGTGAAGCGCGGGGGGGGAGAGTTGGAGGGTCTAGCAATCAGCCCCAGCATTTT.

The V call is TRBV2, the J call TRBJ2-5; D not certain. Trimming shortened V by 3 bases and J by 5 bases, and 16 bases separated the two germline ends. Looked up from germline, CDR1 is SNHLY and CDR2 is FYNNEI. The CDR3 has 15 residues. The CDR3 coding sequence is TGTGCCAGCAGTGAGGATGGGTCCCCCAGGGAGACCCAGTACTTC. Protein sequence: CASSEDGSPRETQYF.

This sequence joins TRBV6-1 and TRBJ2-4; D remains unclear. V was pared by 1 base and J by 0 bases, with 13 bases between. The length of the CDR3 is 17 residues. Germline CDR1 is MNHNS and CDR2 is SASEGT. The CDR3 nucleotides are TGTGCCAGCAGTGAAGTAGTCAGAACGCTAGCCAAAAACATTCAGTACTTC. Translating gives CASSEVVRTLAKNIQYF.

V and J are TRBV11-2 and TRBJ1-3, with D maybe TRBD1 (6 bases). This CDR3 is built from 16 residues. The germline gives CDR1 SGHAT, CDR2 FQNNGV. V shed 4 bases and J shed 0 bases, with 13 bases lying between them. CDR3 region: CASSSGRGYSGNTIYF. The CDR3, as DNA: TGTGCCAGCAGCTCGGGGAGGGGGTACTCTGGAAACACCATATATTTT.

This chain links TRBV7-2 with TRBJ2-2; D is unresolved. The germline CDR1 and CDR2 sequences are SGHTA and FQGNSA. The ends were cut back, 5 bases at V and 4 bases at J, with 14 bases in the middle. The CDR3 is made up of 15 amino acids. The CDR3 DNA reads TGTGCCAGCAGCCCAGTCCAAAGTAGCACCGGGGAGCTGTTTTTT. It specifies CASSPVQSSTGELFF.

This rearrangement joins TRBV7-9 to TRBJ2-3, with TRBD2 matching over 7 bases. This CDR3 contains 15 residues. Trimming took 5 bases from V and 5 from J; bases not matched to a gene: 10. Germline CDR1 is SEHNR and CDR2 is FQNEAQ (reference sequence). CDR3 bases: TGTGCCAGCAGCCCCTTCCACCGGGGGGAAGATACGCAGTATTTT. Encoded protein: CASSPFHRGEDTQYF.

This clonotype was recorded at least ten times. J is TRBJ1-5 and V is TRBV7-2; D is perhaps TRBD1 (5 bases). The CDR3 has 15 residues. From germline, CDR1 is SGHTA and CDR2 FQGNSA. Trimming shortened V by 3 bases and J by 0 bases, and 9 bases separated the two germline ends. CDR3 residues: CASSFQGYSNQPQHF. The CDR3 DNA reads as TGTGCCAGCAGCTTCCAGGGATATAGCAATCAGCCCCAGCATTTT.

The genes are TRBV27 and TRBJ1-3; D is unresolved. Trimming took 5 bases from V and 0 from J, leaving 14 bases between them. CDR3 length: 16 residues. Germline CDR1 and CDR2: MNHEY and SMNVEV (reference sequence). The CDR3 nucleotides read TGTGCCAGCAGTCTCGCACAGCCCCGCTCTGGAAACACCATATATTTT. It specifies CASSLAQPRSGNTIYF.

The chain links TRBV6-6 to TRBJ1-3; D gene uncertain. The V end was cut by 0 bases, the J end by 0 bases, with 9 bases between. This CDR3 has 16 residues. CDR1 and CDR2 (germline): MNHNY, SVGAGI (reference sequence). Written as DNA, the CDR3 is TGTGCCAGCAGTTACTCGTTTGAGTACTCTGGAAACACCATATATTTT. It translates to CASSYSFEYSGNTIYF.

The rearrangement links TRBV12-3 or TRBV12-4 to TRBJ2-6; D may be TRBD1 or TRBD2 (5 bases each). Between the trimmed V and J ends, which lost 5 bases and 3 bases, there was a span of 5 bases. The CDR3 totals 13 residues. CDR3 in DNA: TGTGCCAGCAGTGGGGGTGGGGCCAACGTCCTGACTTTC. Translated: CASSGGGANVLTF.

J is TRBJ1-4 and V is TRBV27, with TRBD1 matching 10 bases. The junction had 8 bases not matched to a gene; V was cut back by 5 bases and J by 8 bases. The germline gives CDR1 MNHEY, CDR2 SMNVEV (reference sequence). The CDR3 covers 15 residues. CDR3 in amino acids: CASSPSRTGGEKLFF. CDR3 coding DNA: TGTGCCAGCAGTCCGTCTCGGACAGGGGGAGAAAAACTGTTTTTT.

V usage is TRBV4-2 and J usage is TRBJ2-7, with 9 bases fitting TRBD1. With V trimmed by 0 bases and J by 2 bases, 17 bases remained unmatched. Germline V gives CDR1 LGHNA, CDR2 YNFKEQ. The CDR3 runs 20 residues. CDR3 in DNA: TGTGCCAGCAGCCAAGATCGAGCGGACAGGGGACTTCAATCGACCTACGAGCAGTACTTC. Translated: CASSQDRADRGLQSTYEQYF.